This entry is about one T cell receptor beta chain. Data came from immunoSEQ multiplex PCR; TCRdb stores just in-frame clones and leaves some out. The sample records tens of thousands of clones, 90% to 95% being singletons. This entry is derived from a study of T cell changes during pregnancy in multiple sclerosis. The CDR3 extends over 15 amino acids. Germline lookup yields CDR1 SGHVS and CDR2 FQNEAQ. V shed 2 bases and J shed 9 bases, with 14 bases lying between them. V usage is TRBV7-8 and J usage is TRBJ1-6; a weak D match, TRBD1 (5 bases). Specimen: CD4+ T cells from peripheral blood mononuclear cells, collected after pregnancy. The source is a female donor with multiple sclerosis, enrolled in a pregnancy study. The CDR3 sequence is CASSLRTGGGSPLHF. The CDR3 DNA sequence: TGTGCCAGCAGCTTAAGGACGGGGGGGGGTTCACCCCTCCACTTT.